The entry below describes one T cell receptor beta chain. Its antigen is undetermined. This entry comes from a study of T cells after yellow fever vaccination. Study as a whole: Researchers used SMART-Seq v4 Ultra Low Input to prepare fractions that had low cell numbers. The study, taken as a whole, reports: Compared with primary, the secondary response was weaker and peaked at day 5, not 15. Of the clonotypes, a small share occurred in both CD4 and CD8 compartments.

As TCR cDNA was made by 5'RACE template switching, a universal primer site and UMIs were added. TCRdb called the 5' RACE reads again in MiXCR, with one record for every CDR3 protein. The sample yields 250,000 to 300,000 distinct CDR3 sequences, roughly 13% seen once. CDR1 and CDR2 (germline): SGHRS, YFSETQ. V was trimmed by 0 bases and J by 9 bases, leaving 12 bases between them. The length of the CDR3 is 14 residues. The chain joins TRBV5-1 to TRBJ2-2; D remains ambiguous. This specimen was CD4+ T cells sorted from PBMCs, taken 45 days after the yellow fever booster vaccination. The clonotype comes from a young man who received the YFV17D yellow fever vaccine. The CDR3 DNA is TGCGCCAGCAGCTTGGTCACCACCCAACGGGAGCTGTTTTTT. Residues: CASSLVTTQRELFF.